Listed here is a single TCR beta chain. This specimen comes from a study of blood T cell repertoires in COVID-19. Looking at the study overall: Whether acute or convalescent, the COVID-19 samples came from the United States, Italy and Spain. Sample material is recorded as cDNA or gDNA derived from T cells, B-cell-depleted T cells, or PBMCs.

Deletions cut 6 bases from V and 7 bases from J, with 13 bases between. The CDR3 has 14 amino acids. CDR1 and CDR2 from the germline V gene are MNHEY and SVGAGI. Original processing methods: For nucleated cells, counts were estimated from reference gene primer amplification. Profiled with immunoSEQ multiplex PCR; TCRdb holds only in-frame clones, not every one. That table gives V, J and clone size, and the DNA gave D and trimming. The sample yields tens of thousands of clones, roughly 82% seen once. The sequenced sample was peripheral blood. This receptor was identified in a man aged 55 to 70 with acute or convalescent COVID-19. This chain joins TRBV6-5 and TRBJ1-6, with a tentative D call TRBD1 (5 bases). The CDR3 spells CASRKTVSNSPLHF. The CDR3, as DNA: TGTGCCAGCAGAAAGACAGTTTCGAATTCACCCCTCCACTTT.